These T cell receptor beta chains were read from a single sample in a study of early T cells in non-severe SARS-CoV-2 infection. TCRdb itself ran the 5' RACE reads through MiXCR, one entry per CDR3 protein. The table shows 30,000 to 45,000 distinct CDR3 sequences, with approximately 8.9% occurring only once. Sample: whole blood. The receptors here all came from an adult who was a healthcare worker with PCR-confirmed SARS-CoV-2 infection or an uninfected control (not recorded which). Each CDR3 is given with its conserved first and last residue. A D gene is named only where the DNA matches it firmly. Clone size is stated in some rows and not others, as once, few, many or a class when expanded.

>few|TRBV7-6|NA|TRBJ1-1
CASSPEEVNTEAFF
TGTGCCAGCAGCCCCGAGGAGGTGAACACTGAAGCTTTCTTT
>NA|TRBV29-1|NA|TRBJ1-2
CSVEDRTSYGYTF
TGCAGCGTTGAAGACCGGACCAGCTATGGCTACACCTTC
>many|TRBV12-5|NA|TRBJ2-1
CASGLGHRDFGDEQFF
TGTGCTAGTGGTTTGGGACACCGGGACTTCGGAGATGAGCAGTTCTTC
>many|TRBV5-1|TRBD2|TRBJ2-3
CASSLGLAGGITDTQYF
TGCGCCAGCAGCTTGGGTCTAGCGGGGGGGATCACAGATACGCAGTATTTT
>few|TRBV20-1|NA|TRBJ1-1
CSATGQAGTEAFF
TGCAGTGCTACTGGTCAGGCCGGGACTGAAGCTTTCTTT
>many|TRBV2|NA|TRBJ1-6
CASYAGNSPLHF
TGTGCCAGCTACGCAGGGAATTCACCCCTCCACTTT
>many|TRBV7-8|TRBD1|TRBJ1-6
CASSPRQGTLHF
TGTGCCAGCAGCCCCAGACAGGGGACCCTCCACTTT
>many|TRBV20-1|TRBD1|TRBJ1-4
CSARRTGTGSEKLFF
TGCAGTGCTAGAAGAACCGGGACAGGGAGTGAAAAACTGTTTTTT
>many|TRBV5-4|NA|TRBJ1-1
CASSFERYTEAFF
TGTGCCAGCAGCTTTGAACGGTACACTGAAGCTTTCTTT
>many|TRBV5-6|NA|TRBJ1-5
CASSFGSNQPQHF
TGTGCCAGCAGCTTTGGTAGCAATCAGCCCCAGCATTTT
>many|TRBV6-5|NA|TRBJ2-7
CASSYSPPQGWYF
TGTGCCAGCAGTTACTCGCCCCCTCAGGGGTGGTACTTC
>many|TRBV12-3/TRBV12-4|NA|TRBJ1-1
CASSHTGSSGTEAFF
TGTGCCAGCAGTCATACCGGGAGCTCTGGGACTGAAGCTTTCTTT
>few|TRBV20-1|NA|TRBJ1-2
CSAPPMDSPLNYGYTF
TGCAGTGCTCCCCCAATGGACAGCCCCCTTAACTATGGCTACACCTTC
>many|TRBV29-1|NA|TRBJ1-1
CSGGRSAEAFF
TGCAGCGGGGGCCGGTCGGCTGAAGCTTTCTTT
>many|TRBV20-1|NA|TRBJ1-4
CSARLGEKLFF
TGCAGTGCTCGACTGGGGGAAAAACTGTTTTTT
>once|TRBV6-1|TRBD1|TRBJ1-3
CASSDVPDRLSGNTIYF
TGTGCCAGCAGTGACGTACCGGACAGGCTCTCTGGAAACACCATATATTTT
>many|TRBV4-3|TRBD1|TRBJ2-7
CASSQDLARGREQYF
TGCGCCAGCAGCCAAGATCTAGCAAGGGGGCGCGAGCAGTACTTC
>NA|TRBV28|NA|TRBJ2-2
CASTLLGLDTGELFF
TGTGCCAGCACCCTACTGGGTTTGGACACCGGGGAGCTGTTTTTT
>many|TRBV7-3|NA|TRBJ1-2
CASSSFFGRAFDYGYTF
TGTGCCAGCAGCTCCTTTTTCGGGCGGGCCTTTGACTATGGCTACACCTTC
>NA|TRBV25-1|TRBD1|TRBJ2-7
CASTRGTGWYEQYF
TGTGCCAGCACTCGGGGGACAGGTTGGTACGAGCAGTACTTC
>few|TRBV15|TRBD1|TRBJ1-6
CATSRGGQGSSPLHF
TGTGCCACCAGCAGAGGGGGACAGGGGAGTTCACCCCTCCACTTT
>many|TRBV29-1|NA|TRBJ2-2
CSARVGGTGELFF
TGCAGCGCCCGGGTTGGGGGCACCGGGGAGCTGTTTTTT
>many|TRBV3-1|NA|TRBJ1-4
CASSLRGGPTNEKLFF
TGTGCCAGCAGCCTAAGAGGCGGGCCGACTAATGAAAAACTGTTTTTT
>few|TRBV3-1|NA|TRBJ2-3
CASSHGTSTDTQYF
TGTGCCAGCAGCCATGGGACTAGCACAGATACGCAGTATTTT
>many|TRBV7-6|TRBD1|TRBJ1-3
CASSLYTGGVGNTIYF
TGTGCCAGCAGCTTGTATACAGGGGGCGTCGGAAACACCATATATTTT
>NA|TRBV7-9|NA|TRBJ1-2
CASSLGQGFNGYTF
TGTGCCAGCAGCTTAGGGCAGGGATTTAATGGCTACACCTTC
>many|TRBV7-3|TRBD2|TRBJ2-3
CASSFSGGRNTQYF
TGTGCCAGCAGCTTTAGCGGGGGGCGGAATACGCAGTATTTT
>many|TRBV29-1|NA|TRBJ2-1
CSVEAGEQFF
TGCAGCGTTGAAGCCGGTGAGCAGTTCTTC
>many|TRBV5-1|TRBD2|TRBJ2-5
CASSFSGAQETQYF
TGCGCCAGCAGCTTTAGCGGGGCCCAAGAGACCCAGTACTTC
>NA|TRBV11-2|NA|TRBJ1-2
CASSDSLRGSGYTF
TGTGCCAGCAGCGATAGCCTTAGGGGATCTGGCTACACCTTC
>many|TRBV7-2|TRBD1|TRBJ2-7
CASSLVAGTGGEYEQYF
TGTGCCAGCAGCTTAGTAGCGGGGACAGGGGGCGAATACGAGCAGTACTTC
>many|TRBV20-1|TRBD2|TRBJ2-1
CSASRDFGLAGDNEQFF
TGCAGTGCTAGTAGGGACTTCGGACTAGCGGGGGACAATGAGCAGTTCTTC
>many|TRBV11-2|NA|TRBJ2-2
CASSLDGGELFF
TGTGCCAGCAGCTTAGACGGCGGGGAGCTGTTTTTT
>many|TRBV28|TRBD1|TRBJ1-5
CASTLQGIHRNQPQHF
TGTGCCAGCACTTTACAGGGGATCCATAGGAATCAGCCCCAGCATTTT
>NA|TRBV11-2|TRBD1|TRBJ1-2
CASSLAAGGGYTF
TGTGCCAGCAGCTTAGCCGCAGGGGGCGGCTACACCTTC
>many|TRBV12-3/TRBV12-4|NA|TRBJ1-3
CASNLGVLGNTIYF
TGTGCCAGCAACTTGGGGGTACTGGGAAACACCATATATTTT
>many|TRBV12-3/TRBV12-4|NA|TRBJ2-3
CASSPTQTDTQYF
TGTGCCAGCAGTCCCACCCAGACAGATACGCAGTATTTT
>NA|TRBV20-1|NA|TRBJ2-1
CSASGATRTLNNEQFF
TGCAGTGCTAGCGGAGCTACCAGGACTCTTAACAATGAGCAGTTCTTC
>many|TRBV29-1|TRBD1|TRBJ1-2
CSVEIPGQGTSYTF
TGCAGCGTTGAAATCCCGGGACAGGGAACGTCCTACACCTTC
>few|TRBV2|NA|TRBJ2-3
CASSDRKWRTDTQYF
TGTGCCAGCAGTGATAGGAAATGGCGCACAGATACGCAGTATTTT
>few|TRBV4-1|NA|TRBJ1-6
CASSQDDNSPLHF
TGCGCCAGCAGCCAAGATGATAATTCACCCCTCCACTTT
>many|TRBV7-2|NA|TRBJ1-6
CASSLIWQNSPLHF
TGTGCCAGCAGCTTAATTTGGCAAAATTCACCCCTCCACTTT